One sample yielded the 30 T cell receptor beta chains listed below, sequenced in a study of a mutant IDH1 vaccine in newly diagnosed glioma. Their recognized antigens are unknown. Time point noted: week 35, safety follow-up. Every vaccination contained 300 ug of the mutant IDH1 20-mer peptide and was paired with topical imiquimod. The repertoire was sequenced with immunoSEQ multiplex PCR; TCRdb's copy has only in-frame clones and lacks some. The profile covers 53,000 or so clones, with around 80% appearing a single time and around 6.7% taken by the ten largest. This sample comprised PBMCs, obtained from a glioma patient whose treatment included an IDH1 peptide vaccine. These receptors were collected from a man aged 35 to 55 with glioma.

The chain links TRBV5-1 to TRBJ2-1; D assignment may be TRBD1 or TRBD2 (5 bases each). V was pared by 1 base and J by 6 bases, with 11 bases between. The CDR3 has 14 amino acids. The germline CDR1 and CDR2 sequences are SGHRS and YFSETQ. In DNA form, the CDR3 reads TGCGCCAGCAGCTTGCGGGACGAGGTCAATGAGCAGTTCTTC. Translated, it gives CASSLRDEVNEQFF. The full variable domain, completed using reference TRBV5-1 and TRBJ2-1, is KAGVTQTPRYLIKTRGQQVTLSCSPISGHRSVSWYQQTPGQGLQFLFEYFSETQRNKGNFPGRFSGRQFSNSRSEMNVSTLELGDSALYLCASSLRDEVNEQFFGPGTRLTVL.

This clone has only one observation. The chain recombines TRBV30 with TRBJ2-1; 9 nucleotides align to TRBD2. Germline trimming cut 0 bases from V and 8 bases from J; bases unmatched to any gene: 8. Looked up from germline, CDR1 is GTSNPN and CDR2 is SVGIG (reference sequence). The CDR3 totals 15 residues. The CDR3 coding sequence is TGTGCCTGGAGTGTAGTGCTAGCGGGGTCGGATGAGCAGTTCTTC. Translation: CAWSVVLAGSDEQFF.

The rearrangement joins TRBV10-2 to TRBJ1-1; D perhaps matches TRBD1 (5 bases). V lost 4 bases and J lost 5, with 8 bases in between. Germline V gene sequence: CDR1 WSHSY, CDR2 SAAADI. CDR3 size: 12 residues. The CDR3 is CASSGGGTEAFF. The CDR3, as DNA: TGCGCCAGCAGTGGGGGGGGGACTGAAGCTTTCTTT.

DNA for the CDR3: TGTGCCAGCAGCACCGCCGGACAGTATAATTCACCCCTCCACTTT. This translates into CASSTAGQYNSPLHF. This chain links TRBV6-5 with TRBJ1-6; a possible D gene is TRBD1 (6 bases). The CDR3 contains 15 residues. Germline CDR1 reads MNHEY; CDR2 reads SVGAGI. Trimming took 6 bases from V and 4 from J, leaving 13 bases between them.

The chain recombines TRBV12-5 with TRBJ1-5, with a weak D call TRBD1 (5 bases). V shed 1 base and J shed 7 bases, with 17 bases lying between them. This CDR3 spans 16 amino acids. Germline V CDR1 and CDR2: LGHNT, FRNRAP. The CDR3, as DNA: TGTGCTAGTGGTTTGGATAAAGGGGCAGGGCCCCAGCCCCAGCATTTT. Translation gives CASGLDKGAGPQPQHF.

The chain joins TRBV6-1 to TRBJ1-2; tentative D call: TRBD1 (5 bases). The CDR3 has 15 amino acids. Germline CDR1 and CDR2: MNHNS and SASEGT. V gave up 5 bases and J gave up 8 bases, with 21 bases separating them. The CDR3 loop is CASSSRDTGAGGYTF. The CDR3 DNA is TGTGCCAGCAGTAGCCGTGACACCGGGGCCGGCGGCTACACCTTC.

V and J are TRBV5-1 and TRBJ2-6; 9 nucleotides match TRBD1. Per germline, CDR1 SGHRS and CDR2 YFSETQ. The CDR3 consists of 24 residues. V trimming: 3 bases; J trimming: 0 bases; junction bases outside the gene matches: 25. Here the CDR3 DNA reads TGCGCCAGCAGCTATGCCGGCACACAGGGGGCGCTTTTTGTTCGGCTCTCTGGGGCCAACGTCCTGACTTTC. Translation: CASSYAGTQGALFVRLSGANVLTF.

The genes are TRBV5-6 and TRBJ1-3; TRBD1 matches 7 bases. The CDR3 is 14 amino acids. Germline CDR1 SGHDT, CDR2 YYEEEE. The V segment lost 4 bases and the J segment 3 bases; nucleotides outside the gene matches: 4. The CDR3 sequence is CASSLQGGGNTIYF. CDR3 DNA sequence: TGTGCCAGCAGCCTTCAGGGGGGTGGAAACACCATATATTTT.

This clone was observed once. This sequence joins TRBV5-1 and TRBJ2-5; 13 bases match TRBD2. There are 15 residues in the CDR3. V was pared by 6 bases and J by 4 bases, with 6 bases of the junction left unmatched. Germline V gene sequence: CDR1 SGHRS, CDR2 YFSETQ. The CDR3: CASTPTSGGAETQYF. The CDR3 nucleotides are TGCGCCAGCACTCCAACTAGCGGGGGGGCAGAGACCCAGTACTTC.

The rearrangement uses TRBV6-6 and TRBJ1-4; 9 bases fit TRBD1. Germline V gene data show CDR1 as MNHNY and CDR2 as SVGAGI (reference sequence). Trimming at V came to 5 bases and at J to 7 bases, leaving 5 bases not matched to a gene. CDR3 length: 14 amino acids. The CDR3 loop reads CASSGQGRLEKLFF. The DNA of the CDR3 is TGTGCCAGCAGTGGACAGGGGCGGCTTGAAAAACTGTTTTTT.

The J gene is TRBJ1-1, the V gene TRBV19, with unresolved D. The V end lost 5 bases, the J end lost 6 bases, and 19 bases lay between the germline ends. Germline V gene lookup returns CDR1 LNHDA and CDR2 SQIVND (reference sequence). The CDR3 has 15 residues. DNA of the CDR3: TGTGCCAGTAGTTCAACGACGGCGGGAGATCCTGAAGCTTTCTTT. This codes for CASSSTTAGDPEAFF. The full variable domain, in which reference TRBV19 and TRBJ1-1 provide the parts outside the CDR3, is DGGITQSPKYLFRKEGQNVTLSCEQNLNHDAMYWYRQDPGQGLRLIYYSQIVNDFQKGDIAEGYSVSREKKESFPLTVTSAQKNPTAFYLCASSSTTAGDPEAFFGQGTRLTVV.

J is TRBJ1-6 and V is TRBV6-6, with 8 bases that match TRBD1. Germline V lookup: CDR1 MNHNY, CDR2 SVGAGI (reference sequence). The CDR3 consists of 13 residues. Unmatched junction bases numbered 9, after V lost 6 bases and J lost 14 bases. The CDR3 reads CASREDRVSTLHF. CDR3 nucleotide sequence: TGTGCCAGCAGAGAGGACAGGGTGTCGACCCTCCACTTT.

V gene TRBV7-9 combines with J gene TRBJ1-2; possible D gene TRBD1, 5 bases. The CDR3 contains 14 residues. The germline CDR1 and CDR2 sequences are SEHNR and FQNEAQ (reference sequence). Trimming removed 5 bases at V and 0 bases at J, with 10 bases between. In DNA, the CDR3 is TGTGCCAGCAGCCAGGGCTCGGCTAACTATGGCTACACCTTC. Protein: CASSQGSANYGYTF.

The chain carries TRBV15 and TRBJ1-6, with 8 bases identical to TRBD1. The CDR3 has 15 residues. With 3 bases clipped from V and 10 bases from J, the junction kept 8 bases outside the gene matches. Germline lookup yields CDR1 LNHNV and CDR2 YYDKDF (reference sequence). The CDR3 loop reads CATSSSGTGTSPLHF. The CDR3 DNA sequence: TGTGCCACCAGCAGCTCCGGGACAGGAACCTCACCCCTCCACTTT.

The chain carries TRBV5-4 and TRBJ2-1; the D gene could be TRBD1 or TRBD2 (5 bases each). With 2 bases removed from V and 9 bases from J, the gap between germline ends came to 12 bases. This CDR3 contains 13 residues. Looked up from germline, CDR1 is SGHNT and CDR2 is YYREEE (reference sequence). This CDR3 reads CASSFGATSEQFF. The CDR3 DNA reads TGTGCCAGCAGCTTCGGGGCGACGTCTGAGCAGTTCTTC.

V gene TRBV19 combines with J gene TRBJ2-5; weak D call: TRBD2 (5 bases). V was pared by 3 bases and J by 4 bases, with 12 bases between. Germline V gene lookup returns CDR1 LNHDA and CDR2 SQIVND (reference sequence). The CDR3 has 14 amino acids. In DNA, the CDR3 is TGTGCCAGTAGTATCAGGAGAGGGTTAGAGACCCAGTACTTC. Translated, it gives CASSIRRGLETQYF.

The chain uses TRBV19 and TRBJ2-2, with D tentatively TRBD1 (6 bases). Looked up from germline, CDR1 is LNHDA and CDR2 is SQIVND (reference sequence). Trimming removed 3 bases from V and 11 bases from J, with 10 bases in between. The CDR3 has 12 residues. The DNA of the CDR3 is TGTGCCAGTAGTATTGGGACATTAGAGCTGTTTTTT. Its protein product is CASSIGTLELFF.

The chain combines TRBV10-3 with TRBJ2-4; weak D call: TRBD2 (5 bases). The germline V gene encodes CDR1 ENHRY and CDR2 SYGVKD. V was trimmed by 3 bases and J by 3 bases, leaving 12 bases between them. This CDR3 comprises 15 residues. The CDR3 nucleotides read TGTGCCATCAGTGATTGGGGAGCCGACAAAAACATTCAGTACTTC. Its protein product is CAISDWGADKNIQYF.

CDR3 sequence (DNA): TGTGCCAGCAGCTTATTAGGGAATTCACCCCTCCACTTT. Residues: CASSLLGNSPLHF. V gene TRBV7-9 combines with J gene TRBJ1-6; no reliable D call. From germline, CDR1 is SEHNR and CDR2 FQNEAQ (reference sequence). The V gene lost 2 bases and the J gene lost 7 bases, with 6 bases spanning the gap. The length of the CDR3 is 13 residues.

The genes are TRBV13 and TRBJ2-3, with TRBD2 as a possible D gene (6 bases). CDR1 is PRHDT and CDR2 is FYEKMQ in the germline V gene (reference sequence). V shed 5 bases and J shed 2 bases, with 11 bases lying between them. The CDR3 spans 14 residues. The CDR3 DNA is TGTGCCAGCAGCGTCGGGGGTCACACAGATACGCAGTATTTT. Translating gives CASSVGGHTDTQYF.

This clone came up a few times. The chain links TRBV4-1 to TRBJ1-1, with TRBD1 identical over 9 bases. The CDR3 is 16 residues long. From germline, CDR1 is MGHRA and CDR2 YSYEKL. Germline trimming cut 0 bases from V and 4 bases from J; bases unmatched to any gene: 6. The CDR3 DNA sequence: TGCGCCAGCAGCCAAGATCTATGGACAGGGGCCACTGAAGCTTTCTTT. It encodes CASSQDLWTGATEAFF.

This chain connects TRBV20-1 to TRBJ2-1; D perhaps matches TRBD2 (6 bases). Trimming removed 6 bases at V and 7 bases at J, with 10 bases between. The CDR3 has 11 residues. Germline CDR1 reads DFQATT; CDR2 reads SNEGSKA (reference sequence). The CDR3 protein is CSARLVNEQFF. The CDR3 nucleotides read TGCAGTGCCAGACTAGTGAATGAGCAGTTCTTC.

The chain employs TRBV18 and TRBJ1-5; 7 nucleotides line up with TRBD1. Looked up from germline, CDR1 is KGHSH and CDR2 is LQKENI. This CDR3 contains 15 residues. V trimming: 3 bases; J trimming: 5 bases; junction bases outside the gene matches: 7. In DNA form, the CDR3 reads TGTGCCAGCTCACCCCTACAGGGGCAGGATCAGCCCCAGCATTTT. This gives the protein CASSPLQGQDQPQHF.

The rearrangement links TRBV6-5 to TRBJ1-4; a weak D match, TRBD1 (5 bases). In germline, CDR1 is MNHEY, CDR2 SVGAGI. There are 15 residues in the CDR3. The ends were cut back, 2 bases at V and 8 bases at J, with 15 bases in the middle. CDR3 bases: TGTGCCAGCAGTTACATCGGAGGGCGGGGCGAAAAACTGTTTTTT. Residues: CASSYIGGRGEKLFF.

The chain combines TRBV15 with TRBJ1-5; D may be TRBD1 (6 bases). This CDR3 region has 16 residues. V lost 1 base and J 4 bases, leaving 14 bases between the germline ends. CDR1 and CDR2 from the germline V gene are LNHNV and YYDKDF (reference sequence). Here the CDR3 reads CATSRVGARRNQPQHF. CDR3 in DNA: TGTGCCACCAGCAGAGTGGGGGCGCGGAGGAATCAGCCCCAGCATTTT.

This clone was counted a single time. The rearrangement uses TRBV6-1 and TRBJ2-7; TRBD1 agrees at 11 bases. This CDR3 comprises 16 residues. The germline gives CDR1 MNHNS, CDR2 SASEGT. The ends lost 3 bases at V and 7 bases at J; junction bases unmatched: 11. CDR3 sequence reads: CASSDPGQGVLGEQYF. CDR3 nucleotides: TGTGCCAGCAGTGACCCGGGACAGGGGGTTTTAGGTGAGCAGTACTTC.

The chain recombines TRBV9 with TRBJ1-1, with 9 bases that match TRBD1. Per the germline V gene, CDR1 is SGDLS and CDR2 is YYNGEE. V was clipped by 3 bases and J by 2 bases; unmatched bases: 5. This CDR3 has 15 residues. CDR3 in DNA: TGTGCCAGCAGCGCACGGACAGGGGTTAACACTGAAGCTTTCTTT. This codes for CASSARTGVNTEAFF.

The chain has TRBV6-1 and TRBJ1-1; D gene unclear. The V gene's germline CDR1 is MNHNS and CDR2 SASEGT. Trimming took off 2 bases at V and 7 bases at J, with 8 bases between the two ends. The CDR3 is made up of 12 amino acids. CDR3 residues: CASSELRDEAFF. DNA for the CDR3: TGTGCCAGCAGTGAACTGAGGGATGAAGCTTTCTTT.

The CDR3 reads CSAGQAEGNTIYF. CDR3 DNA sequence: TGCAGCGCGGGACAGGCGGAGGGAAACACCATATATTTT. The chain joins TRBV29-1 to TRBJ1-3; TRBD1 agrees at 8 bases. Per germline, CDR1 SQVTM and CDR2 ANQGSEA. The CDR3 has 13 residues. V was clipped by 7 bases and J by 4 bases; unmatched bases: 6.

The chain joins TRBV6-5 to TRBJ1-5; 8 bases agree with TRBD1. With V trimmed by 6 bases and J by 2 bases, 0 bases remained unmatched. This CDR3 is built from 13 residues. Germline values: CDR1 MNHEY, CDR2 SVGAGI. This chain's CDR3 is CASRGQGNQPQHF. Here the CDR3 DNA reads TGTGCCAGCAGGGGACAGGGCAATCAGCCCCAGCATTTT.